These 30 T cell receptor beta chains came from one sample sequenced in a study of blood T cells in healthy people across ages. Using a J-beta primer mix together with a sample-barcoded 5' primer, a second PCR was run for about 6 to 12 cycles. TCRdb used MiXCR to reprocess the 5' RACE reads, holding one entry per CDR3 protein. The table has around 800,000 distinct CDR3 sequences, roughly 26% seen once; the top ten hold around 2.9%. This same sample was also taken into another study, of T cells of mothers and their children.

Material: blood. These receptors originate from a boy aged 5-17 years in good health.

In the case of this clonotype: The junction departs from the called germline gene at one end, perhaps through a read error. The chain recombines TRBV2 with TRBJ1-2, with D perhaps matching TRBD1 (5 bases). The germline CDR1 and CDR2 sequences are SNHLY and FYNNEI. The CDR3 extends over 13 amino acids. The CDR3: CANSVGVTYGYTF. The CDR3 coding sequence is TGTGCCAACAGTGTAGGGGTAACCTATGGCTACACCTTC. Based on the CDR3 plus reference TRBV2 and TRBJ1-2, the full variable domain is EPEVTQTPSHQVTQMGQEVILRCVPISNHLYFYWYRQILGQKVEFLVSFYNNEISEKSEIFDDQFSVERPDGSNFTLKIRSTKLEDSAMYFCANSVGVTYGYTFGSGTRLTVV.

In this sample, this clonotype turned up a few times. V gene TRBV20-1 combines with J gene TRBJ1-5; 7 positions agree with TRBD1. The CDR3 totals 15 residues. Unmatched junction bases numbered 13, after V lost 4 bases and J lost 7 bases. The germline V gene has CDR1 DFQATT and CDR2 SNEGSKA (reference sequence). The CDR3 nucleotides are TGCAGTGCTACCCAGACAGGGCGATCGGGGCAGCCCCAGCATTTT. Translation gives CSATQTGRSGQPQHF.

V gene TRBV19 combines with J gene TRBJ1-3; D is undetermined. Germline V lookup: CDR1 LNHDA, CDR2 SQIVND (reference sequence). There are 16 residues in the CDR3. V lost 2 bases and J 2 bases, leaving 13 bases between the germline ends. CDR3 sequence reads: CASSIWSTVTGNTIYF. As DNA, the CDR3 is TGTGCCAGTAGTATATGGTCGACGGTCACTGGAAACACCATATATTTT.

The table lists this clonotype with a few counts. The chain carries TRBV28 and TRBJ2-1, with 10 positions matching TRBD1. The J call could be wrong; TRBJ2-7 is a better fit for the DNA end. The CDR3 spans 14 residues. The V gene's germline CDR1 is MDHEN and CDR2 SYDVKM. DNA for the CDR3: TGTGCCAGCAGTGGGGACAGGGGCTCATACGAGCAGTACTTC. Translating it yields CASSGDRGSYEQYF.

There are a few counts of this clonotype. The chain recombines TRBV15 with TRBJ2-5; tentatively, D is TRBD2 (5 bases). TRBJ2-1 matches the DNA end more closely, so the J call is doubtful. The CDR3 runs to 13 residues. The germline V gene has CDR1 LNHNV and CDR2 YYDKDF (reference sequence). CDR3 region: CATSRLLENEQFF. Here the CDR3 DNA reads TGTGCCACCAGCAGACTACTAGAGAATGAGCAGTTCTTC.

This clonotype was seen only a few times. The rearrangement joins TRBV5-1 to TRBJ2-5; the D call may be TRBD1 or TRBD2 (5 bases each). The CDR3 extends over 15 amino acids. From germline, CDR1 is SGHRS and CDR2 YFSETQ. The ends were cut back, 0 bases at V and 4 bases at J, with 13 bases in the middle. DNA for the CDR3: TGCGCCAGCAGCTTGGATGGGGGAGTAGGAGAGACCCAGTACTTC. Translating gives CASSLDGGVGETQYF.

This rearrangement joins TRBV18 to TRBJ1-1, with 7 bases identical to TRBD1. Trimming cost V 4 bases and J 0 bases; bases outside gene matches: 8. The germline gives CDR1 KGHSH, CDR2 LQKENI. The CDR3 runs 16 residues. This CDR3 is CASSQRQGTMNTEAFF. CDR3 sequence (DNA): TGTGCCAGCTCACAGAGACAGGGTACAATGAACACTGAAGCTTTCTTT.

This clonotype has only a few counts. The rearrangement uses TRBV12-3 or TRBV12-4 and TRBJ2-5; tentatively, D is TRBD2 (7 bases). V lost 1 base, J lost 3 bases, and 12 bases lay in between. The CDR3 length is 15 residues. CDR3: CASSLGGGPKETQYF. The CDR3 DNA sequence: TGTGCCAGCAGTTTAGGGGGGGGGCCTAAAGAGACCCAGTACTTC.

There are a few counts of this clonotype. The V and J genes are TRBV20-1 and TRBJ2-1; unclear D gene. This CDR3 is built from 13 residues. Germline loops: CDR1 DFQATT, CDR2 SNEGSKA (reference sequence). Trimming took off 3 bases at V and 0 bases at J, with 6 bases between the two ends. CDR3 in amino acids: CSARTPSYNEQFF. DNA for the CDR3: TGCAGTGCTAGGACACCCTCCTACAATGAGCAGTTCTTC.

The chain recombines TRBV25-1 with TRBJ1-1, with TRBD1 as a possible D gene (5 bases). The CDR3 contains 15 residues. With 6 bases removed from V and 0 bases from J, the gap between germline ends came to 14 bases. CDR1 and CDR2 from the germline V gene are MGHDK and SYGVNS. This CDR3 reads CASSPEGTVNTEAFF. The CDR3 DNA reads TGTGCCAGCAGCCCCGAGGGGACGGTGAACACTGAAGCTTTCTTT.

In this sample, this clonotype turned up a few times. The chain is built from TRBV21-1 and TRBJ1-2. TRBV21-1 is assigned pseudogene status. This CDR3 spans 18 amino acids. CDR3 sequence (DNA): TGTGCCAGCAGCAAAGGTCGGGTCGGAGGGAACGTAAACTATGGCTACACCTTC. Protein product: CASSKGRVGGNVNYGYTF.

This clonotype appeared many times. The rearrangement links TRBV12-3 or TRBV12-4 to TRBJ2-7; D is possibly TRBD2 (6 bases). V was cut by 8 bases and J by 3 bases, with 14 bases left in between. The CDR3 runs to 13 residues. For the CDR3, the DNA is TGTGCCAGCTCTTTGGAGGGCCGCTACGAGCAGTACTTC. It is translated as CASSLEGRYEQYF.

In this sample, this clonotype turned up a few times. This rearrangement joins TRBV5-6 to TRBJ2-1; 8 bases align to TRBD2. The V gene's germline CDR1 is SGHDT and CDR2 YYEEEE. V lost 3 bases, J lost 6 bases, and 8 bases stayed unmatched. The CDR3 sequence is 15 residues long. CDR3 nucleotide sequence: TGTGCCAGCAGCTGGGGACTAGGATCGGCCAATGAGCAGTTCTTC. It translates to CASSWGLGSANEQFF.

This clonotype was found a few times. The genes are TRBV6-5 and TRBJ1-2, with a possible D match to TRBD1 (5 bases). CDR1 and CDR2 (germline): MNHEY, SVGAGI. CDR3 length equals 17 residues. V gave up 2 bases and J gave up 3 bases, with 19 bases separating them. CDR3 sequence (DNA): TGTGCCAGCAGTTACGGGGGAGGGCAGGGCCAATACTATGGCTACACCTTC. Translated: CASSYGGGQGQYYGYTF.

The chain links TRBV27 to TRBJ2-7; the D gene is possibly TRBD1 (8 bases). The CDR3 runs to 15 residues. Per the germline V gene, CDR1 is MNHEY and CDR2 is SMNVEV (reference sequence). V was cut by 2 bases and J by 2 bases, with 13 bases left in between. CDR3 sequence reads: CASSLSTGGAYEQYF. The CDR3 region has the DNA TGTGCCAGCAGTTTAAGCACAGGGGGGGCCTACGAGCAGTACTTC.

In this sample, this clonotype turned up many times. The chain combines TRBV25-1 with TRBJ2-5; D is possibly TRBD2 (7 bases). The CDR3 has 15 residues. V lost 3 bases, J lost 6 bases, and 17 bases lay in between. Germline V gene lookup returns CDR1 MGHDK and CDR2 SYGVNS. CDR3 protein: CASSDSPGGRQTQYF. The CDR3 nucleotides are TGTGCCAGCAGTGACTCCCCGGGGGGCCGCCAGACCCAGTACTTC.

The chain recombines TRBV9 with TRBJ2-5; 7 positions match TRBD1. Gene TRBJ2-1 matches the end of the DNA better, so the J call may be wrong. Germline V gene lookup returns CDR1 SGDLS and CDR2 YYNGEE. The CDR3 contains 15 residues. CDR3 DNA sequence: TGTGCCAGCAGCGTTACCGGGACAGTCTACAATGAGCAGTTCTTC. Translating gives CASSVTGTVYNEQFF.

J is TRBJ2-1 and V is TRBV11-2; D gene ambiguous. CDR3 length equals 17 residues. Between the trimmed V and J ends, which lost 5 bases and 0 bases, there was a span of 17 bases. Germline CDR1 and CDR2: SGHAT and FQNNGV. CDR3 region: CASSPKVLSFSYNEQFF. The CDR3, as DNA: TGTGCCAGCAGCCCAAAGGTCCTTTCATTCTCCTACAATGAGCAGTTCTTC.

The V call is TRBV5-1, the J call TRBJ2-1, with 7 bases that match TRBD1. The V gene's germline CDR1 is SGHRS and CDR2 YFSETQ. J lost 0 bases, V lost 7 bases, and 28 bases had no gene match. This CDR3 has 22 amino acids. In DNA, the CDR3 is TGCGCCAGCCAAAAGCTCAGACAGGGTTGGACTGGGGTGGCGCGCTCCTACAATGAGCAGTTCTTC. Protein sequence: CASQKLRQGWTGVARSYNEQFF.

Worth noting for this clonotype: A much larger clone lies a single base off, so this may be a read error. This chain connects TRBV28 to TRBJ1-2, with D possibly TRBD1 on 5 matching bases. This CDR3 region has 11 residues. Germline V CDR1 and CDR2: MDHEN, SYDVKM. Trimming pared 10 bases from V and 6 bases from J, leaving 12 bases between. The CDR3 protein is CAISYRNGYTF. The CDR3 nucleotides read TGTGCCATCAGCTACAGGAATGGCTACACCTTC.

The CDR3 DNA is TGTGCCAGCAGTTCCCTGGGCAGGGGGAACTACAATGAGCAGTTCTTC. Protein sequence: CASSSLGRGNYNEQFF. The V call is TRBV27, the J call TRBJ2-5; 7 bases are a match to TRBD1. The end of the DNA is better explained by TRBJ2-1, so the J call may be wrong. CDR3 length: 16 residues. Per the germline V gene, CDR1 is MNHEY and CDR2 is SMNVEV (reference sequence).

The V call is TRBV29-1, the J call TRBJ2-2; maybe TRBD1 (6 bases). The germline CDR1 and CDR2 sequences are SQVTM and ANQGSEA. This CDR3 comprises 13 residues. The V and J ends lost 5 bases and 3 bases respectively, with 10 bases between them. The CDR3 nucleotides are TGCAGCGTTTCCAGGGGCGACACCGGGGAGCTGTTTTTT. It codes for CSVSRGDTGELFF.

The J gene is TRBJ1-2, the V gene TRBV12-3 or TRBV12-4, with 12 bases matching TRBD1. The V and J ends lost 3 bases and 7 bases, in that order; junction bases with no gene match: 6. The CDR3 consists of 15 residues. The CDR3 coding sequence is TGTGCCAGCAGTTTTATGGGACAGGGGGCCGGTGGCTACACCTTC. This gives the protein CASSFMGQGAGGYTF.

There are a few counts of this clonotype. The V call is TRBV28, the J call TRBJ1-3; D not resolved. Germline V gene data show CDR1 as MDHEN and CDR2 as SYDVKM. This CDR3 has 14 amino acids. V was pared by 1 base and J by 1 base, with 5 bases between. The CDR3 DNA reads TGTGCCAGCAGTTTATTAGGGTCTGGAAACACCATATATTTT. Translation gives CASSLLGSGNTIYF. The entire variable domain, with the rest obtained from reference TRBV28 and TRBJ1-3, is as follows: DVKVTQSSRYLVKRTGEKVFLECVQDMDHENMFWYRQDPGLGLRLIYFSYDVKMKEKGDIPEGYSVSREKKERFSLILESASTNQTSMYLCASSLLGSGNTIYFGEGSWLTVV.

This clonotype was picked up a small number of times. A read error may produce the germline difference seen at one junction end. V usage is TRBV12-3 or TRBV12-4 and J usage is TRBJ2-5, with D perhaps matching TRBD1 (6 bases). This CDR3 contains 15 residues. CDR3 residues: CASSSRMGASETQCF. In DNA, the CDR3 is TGTGCCAGCAGTTCCCGTATGGGGGCGTCGGAGACCCAGTGCTTC.

CDR3 loop: CASSSGQARAKNIQYF. The CDR3 DNA sequence: TGTGCCAGCAGTTCCGGACAGGCCCGAGCCAAAAACATTCAGTACTTC. The gene calls are TRBV6-5 and TRBJ2-4, with 7 positions matching TRBD1. The length of the CDR3 is 16 residues. Losses at the gene ends were 4 bases for V and 0 bases for J; bases not matched to a gene: 6. Germline V CDR1 and CDR2: MNHEY, SVGAGI.

The chain carries TRBV5-1 and TRBJ2-5; TRBD2 might be the D (5 bases). V was pared by 5 bases and J by 3 bases, with 17 bases between. The CDR3 spans 15 residues. Germline V CDR1 and CDR2: SGHRS, YFSETQ. The CDR3 protein is CASSPGVLSEETQYF. The CDR3 DNA is TGCGCCAGCAGTCCCGGGGTGTTGAGTGAAGAGACCCAGTACTTC.

The rearrangement links TRBV6-4 to TRBJ2-2, with 9 nucleotides matching TRBD2. Germline V gives CDR1 MRHNA, CDR2 SNTAGT. CDR3 size: 15 residues. Trimming at V came to 0 bases and at J to 5 bases, leaving 1 base not matched to a gene. The CDR3 sequence is CASSDSSGGTGELFF. The CDR3 nucleotides are TGTGCCAGCAGTGACTCTAGCGGGGGAACCGGGGAGCTGTTTTTT.

The gene calls are TRBV3-1 and TRBJ1-2, with 9 bases lining up with TRBD1. This CDR3 comprises 14 residues. With 4 bases clipped from V and 6 bases from J, the junction kept 6 bases outside the gene matches. Germline CDR1 reads LGHDT; CDR2 reads YNNKEL (reference sequence). The CDR3 DNA reads TGTGCCAGCAGCCTGGACTGGACAGGGGATGGCTACACCTTC. It codes for CASSLDWTGDGYTF.

The chain couples TRBV30 to TRBJ2-5; D possibly corresponds to TRBD1 (6 bases). The V gene's germline CDR1 is GTSNPN and CDR2 SVGIG (reference sequence). The V and J ends lost 8 bases and 0 bases respectively, with 13 bases between them. CDR3 length: 13 residues. This CDR3 is CAQAQGNQETQYF. The CDR3 nucleotides are TGTGCCCAAGCCCAGGGGAACCAAGAGACCCAGTACTTC.